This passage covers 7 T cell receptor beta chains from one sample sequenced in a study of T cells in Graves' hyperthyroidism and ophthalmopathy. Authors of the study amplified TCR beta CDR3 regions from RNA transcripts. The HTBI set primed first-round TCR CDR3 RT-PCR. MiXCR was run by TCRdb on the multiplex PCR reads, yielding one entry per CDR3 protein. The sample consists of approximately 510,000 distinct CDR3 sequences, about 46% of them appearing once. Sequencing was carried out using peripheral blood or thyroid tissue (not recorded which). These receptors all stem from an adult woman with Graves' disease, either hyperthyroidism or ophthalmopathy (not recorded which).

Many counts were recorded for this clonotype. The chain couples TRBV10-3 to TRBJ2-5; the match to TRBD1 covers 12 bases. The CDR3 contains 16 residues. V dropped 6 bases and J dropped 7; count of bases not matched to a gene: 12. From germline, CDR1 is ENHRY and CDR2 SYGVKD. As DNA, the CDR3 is TGTGCCATCAGGGAATCCGGGACAGGGGGCCGTGTGACCCAGTACTTC. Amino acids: CAIRESGTGGRVTQYF.

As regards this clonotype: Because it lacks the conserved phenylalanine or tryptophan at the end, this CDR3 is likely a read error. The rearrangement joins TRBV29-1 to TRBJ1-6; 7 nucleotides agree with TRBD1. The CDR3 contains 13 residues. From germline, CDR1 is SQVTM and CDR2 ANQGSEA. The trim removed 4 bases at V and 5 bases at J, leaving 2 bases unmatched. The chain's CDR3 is CSVGQGDNSPLHI. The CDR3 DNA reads TGCAGCGTTGGACAGGGCGATAATTCACCCCTCCACATT.

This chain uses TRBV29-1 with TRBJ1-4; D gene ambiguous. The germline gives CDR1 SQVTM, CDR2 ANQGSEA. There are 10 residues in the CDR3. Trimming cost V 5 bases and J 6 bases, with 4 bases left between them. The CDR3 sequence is CSVYDEKLFF. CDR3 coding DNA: TGCAGCGTTTATGATGAAAAACTGTTTTTT. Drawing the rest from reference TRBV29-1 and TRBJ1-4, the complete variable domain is SAVISQKPSRDICQRGTSLTIQCQVDSQVTMMFWYRQQPGQSLTLIATANQGSEATYESGFVIDKFPISRPNLTFSTLTVSNMSPEDSSIYLCSVYDEKLFFGSGTQLSVL.

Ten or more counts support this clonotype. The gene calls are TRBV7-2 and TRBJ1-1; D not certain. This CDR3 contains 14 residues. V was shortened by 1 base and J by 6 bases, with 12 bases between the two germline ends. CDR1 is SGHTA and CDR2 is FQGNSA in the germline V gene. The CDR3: CASSLEWTGSEAFF. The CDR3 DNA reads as TGTGCCAGCAGCTTAGAGTGGACCGGATCTGAAGCTTTCTTT.

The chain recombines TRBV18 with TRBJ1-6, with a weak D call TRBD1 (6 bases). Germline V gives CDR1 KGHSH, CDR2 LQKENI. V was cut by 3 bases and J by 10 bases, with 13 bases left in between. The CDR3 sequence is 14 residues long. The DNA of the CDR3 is TGTGCCAGCTCACCGGACAGACGGGGCTCACCCCTCCACTTT. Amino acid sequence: CASSPDRRGSPLHF.

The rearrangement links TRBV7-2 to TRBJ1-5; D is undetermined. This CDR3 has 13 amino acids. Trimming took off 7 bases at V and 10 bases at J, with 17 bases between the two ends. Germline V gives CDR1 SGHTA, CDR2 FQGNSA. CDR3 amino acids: CASNPKQADPQHF. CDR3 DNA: TGTGCCAGCAACCCAAAGCAGGCCGATCCCCAGCATTTT.

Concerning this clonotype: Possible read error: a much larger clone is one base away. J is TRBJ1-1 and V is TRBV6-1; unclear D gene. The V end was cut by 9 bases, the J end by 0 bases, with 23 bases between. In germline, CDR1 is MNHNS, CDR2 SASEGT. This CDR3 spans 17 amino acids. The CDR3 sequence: CASHQSLGSEMNTEAFF. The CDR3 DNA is TGTGCCAGTCATCAAAGTCTAGGGAGTGAGATGAACACTGAAGCTTTCTTT.